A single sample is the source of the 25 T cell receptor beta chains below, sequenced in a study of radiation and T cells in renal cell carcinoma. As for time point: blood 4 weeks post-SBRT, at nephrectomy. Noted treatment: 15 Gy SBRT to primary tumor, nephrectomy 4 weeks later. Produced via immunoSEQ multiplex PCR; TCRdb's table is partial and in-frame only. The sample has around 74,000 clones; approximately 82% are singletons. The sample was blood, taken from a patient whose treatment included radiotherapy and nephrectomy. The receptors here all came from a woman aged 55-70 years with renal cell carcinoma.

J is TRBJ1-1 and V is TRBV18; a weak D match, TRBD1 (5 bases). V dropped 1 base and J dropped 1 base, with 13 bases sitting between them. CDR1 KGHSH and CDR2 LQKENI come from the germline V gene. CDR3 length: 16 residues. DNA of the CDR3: TGTGCCAGCTCACCACTCTCCGGGACCCCGAACACTGAAGCTTTCTTT. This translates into CASSPLSGTPNTEAFF.

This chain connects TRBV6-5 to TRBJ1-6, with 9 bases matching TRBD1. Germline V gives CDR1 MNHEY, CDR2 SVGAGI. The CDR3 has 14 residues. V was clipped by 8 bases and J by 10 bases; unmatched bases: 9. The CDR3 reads CASSKGTGNSPLHF. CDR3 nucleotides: TGTGCCAGCTCGAAGGGGACAGGGAACTCACCCCTCCACTTT.

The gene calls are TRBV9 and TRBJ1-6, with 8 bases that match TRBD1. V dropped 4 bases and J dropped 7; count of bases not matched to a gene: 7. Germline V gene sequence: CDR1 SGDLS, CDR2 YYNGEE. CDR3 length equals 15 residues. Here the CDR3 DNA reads TGTGCCAGCAGCACCCTGACAGGGGCGAATTCACCCCTCCACTTT. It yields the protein CASSTLTGANSPLHF.

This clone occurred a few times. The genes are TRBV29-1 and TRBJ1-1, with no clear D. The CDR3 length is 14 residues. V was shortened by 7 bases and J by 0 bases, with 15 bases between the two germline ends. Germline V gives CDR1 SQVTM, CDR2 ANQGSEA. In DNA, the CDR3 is TGCAGCGCCCACGAGGGTCCTATGAACACTGAAGCTTTCTTT. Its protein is CSAHEGPMNTEAFF.

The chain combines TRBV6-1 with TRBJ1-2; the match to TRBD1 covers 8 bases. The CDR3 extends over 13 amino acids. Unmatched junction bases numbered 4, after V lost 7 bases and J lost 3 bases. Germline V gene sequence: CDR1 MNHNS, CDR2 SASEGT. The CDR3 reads CASKEGQDYGYTF. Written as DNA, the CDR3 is TGTGCCAGCAAAGAGGGACAGGACTATGGCTACACCTTC.

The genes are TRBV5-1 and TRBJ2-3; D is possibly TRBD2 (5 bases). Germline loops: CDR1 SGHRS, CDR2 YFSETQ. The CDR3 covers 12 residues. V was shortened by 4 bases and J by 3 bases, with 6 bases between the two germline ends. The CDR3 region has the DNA TGCGCCAGCAGCCGAGGGACAGATACGCAGTATTTT. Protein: CASSRGTDTQYF.

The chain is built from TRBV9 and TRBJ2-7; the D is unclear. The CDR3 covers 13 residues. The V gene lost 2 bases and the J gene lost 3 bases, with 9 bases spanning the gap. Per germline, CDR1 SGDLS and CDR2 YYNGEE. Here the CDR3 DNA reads TGTGCCAGCAGCGTCGGACCCGGCTACGAGCAGTACTTC. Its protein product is CASSVGPGYEQYF.

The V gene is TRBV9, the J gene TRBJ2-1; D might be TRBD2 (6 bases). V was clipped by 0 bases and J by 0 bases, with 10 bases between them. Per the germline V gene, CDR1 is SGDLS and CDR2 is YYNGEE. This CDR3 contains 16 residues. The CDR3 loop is CASSVGASDSYNEQFF. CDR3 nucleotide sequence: TGTGCCAGCAGCGTAGGGGCTAGCGACTCCTACAATGAGCAGTTCTTC.

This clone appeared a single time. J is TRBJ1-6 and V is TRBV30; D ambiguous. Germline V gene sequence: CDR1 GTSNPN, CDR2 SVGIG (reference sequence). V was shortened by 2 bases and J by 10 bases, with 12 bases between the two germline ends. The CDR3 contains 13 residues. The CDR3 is CAWSRADISPLHF. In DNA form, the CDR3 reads TGTGCCTGGAGTCGGGCAGATATATCACCCCTCCACTTT. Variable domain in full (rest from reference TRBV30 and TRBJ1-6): SQTIHQWPATLVQPVGSPLSLECTVEGTSNPNLYWYRQAAGRGLQLLFYSVGIGQISSEVPQNLSASRPQDRQFILSSKKLLLSDSGFYLCAWSRADISPLHFGNGTRLTVT.

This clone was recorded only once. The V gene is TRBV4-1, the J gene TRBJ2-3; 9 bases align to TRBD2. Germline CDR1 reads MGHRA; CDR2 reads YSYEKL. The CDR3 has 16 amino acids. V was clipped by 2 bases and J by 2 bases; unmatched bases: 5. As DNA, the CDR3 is TGCGCCAGCAGCCAATCGAGCGGGAGGCTCACAGATACGCAGTATTTT. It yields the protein CASSQSSGRLTDTQYF.

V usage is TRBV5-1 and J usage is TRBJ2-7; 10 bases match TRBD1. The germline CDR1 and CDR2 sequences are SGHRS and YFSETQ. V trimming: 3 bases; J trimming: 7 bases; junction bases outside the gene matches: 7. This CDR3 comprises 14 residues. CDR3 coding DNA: TGCGCCAGCAGCTCGACAGGGGGCGGGTGGGAGCAGTACTTC. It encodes CASSSTGGGWEQYF. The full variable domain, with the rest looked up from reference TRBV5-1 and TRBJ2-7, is KAGVTQTPRYLIKTRGQQVTLSCSPISGHRSVSWYQQTPGQGLQFLFEYFSETQRNKGNFPGRFSGRQFSNSRSEMNVSTLELGDSALYLCASSSTGGGWEQYFGPGTRLTVT.

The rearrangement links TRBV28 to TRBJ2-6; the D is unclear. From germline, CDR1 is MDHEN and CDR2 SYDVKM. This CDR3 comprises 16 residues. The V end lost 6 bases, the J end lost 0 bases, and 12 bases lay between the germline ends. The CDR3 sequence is CASSLVQFSGANVLTF. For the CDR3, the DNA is TGTGCCAGCAGCCTCGTACAGTTCTCTGGGGCCAACGTCCTGACTTTC.

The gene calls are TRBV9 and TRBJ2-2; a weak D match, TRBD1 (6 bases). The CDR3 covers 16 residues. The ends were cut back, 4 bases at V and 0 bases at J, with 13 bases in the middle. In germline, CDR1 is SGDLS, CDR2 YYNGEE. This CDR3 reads CASSPRDISNTGELFF. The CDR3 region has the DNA TGTGCCAGCAGCCCCCGGGACATATCGAACACCGGGGAGCTGTTTTTT.

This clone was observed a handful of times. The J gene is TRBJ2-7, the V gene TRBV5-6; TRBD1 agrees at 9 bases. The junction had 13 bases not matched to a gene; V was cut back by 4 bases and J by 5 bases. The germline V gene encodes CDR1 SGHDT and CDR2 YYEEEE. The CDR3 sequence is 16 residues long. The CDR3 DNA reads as TGTGCCAGCAGCCGAGGACCGGGACAGGGTTCGAACGAGCAGTACTTC. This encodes CASSRGPGQGSNEQYF.

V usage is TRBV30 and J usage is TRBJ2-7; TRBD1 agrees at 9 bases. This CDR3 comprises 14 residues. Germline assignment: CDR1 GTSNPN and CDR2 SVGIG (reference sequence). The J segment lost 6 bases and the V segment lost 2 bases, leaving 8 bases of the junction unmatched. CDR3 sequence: CAWSTGGGYGEQYF. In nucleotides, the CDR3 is TGTGCCTGGAGTACAGGGGGCGGGTATGGCGAGCAGTACTTC.

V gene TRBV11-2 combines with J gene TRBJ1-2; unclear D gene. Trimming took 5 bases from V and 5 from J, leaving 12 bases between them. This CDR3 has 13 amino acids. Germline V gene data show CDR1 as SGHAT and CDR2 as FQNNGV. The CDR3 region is CASSGREGYGYTF. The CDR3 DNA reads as TGTGCCAGCAGCGGCCGGGAAGGGTATGGCTACACCTTC.

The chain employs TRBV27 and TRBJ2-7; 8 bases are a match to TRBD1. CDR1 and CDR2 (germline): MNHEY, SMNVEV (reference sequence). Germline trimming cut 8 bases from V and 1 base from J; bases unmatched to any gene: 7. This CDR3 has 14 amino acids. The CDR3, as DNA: TGTGCCAGCTCACGACAGGGGAGTTCCTACGAGCAGTACTTC. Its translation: CASSRQGSSYEQYF.

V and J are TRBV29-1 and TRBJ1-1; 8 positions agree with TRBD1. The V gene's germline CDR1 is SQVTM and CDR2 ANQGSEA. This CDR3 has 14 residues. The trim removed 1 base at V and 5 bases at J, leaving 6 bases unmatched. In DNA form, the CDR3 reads TGCAGCGTTGAAGGCAGGACAGGGCGGACTGAAGCTTTCTTT. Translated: CSVEGRTGRTEAFF.

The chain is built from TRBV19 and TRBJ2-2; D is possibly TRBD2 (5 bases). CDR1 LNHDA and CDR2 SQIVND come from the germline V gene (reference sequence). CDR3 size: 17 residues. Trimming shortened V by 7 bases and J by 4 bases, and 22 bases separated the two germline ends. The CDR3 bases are TGTGCCAGTACCACCTCAACTAGTCCCGCGCGCACCGGGGAGCTGTTTTTT. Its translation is CASTTSTSPARTGELFF.

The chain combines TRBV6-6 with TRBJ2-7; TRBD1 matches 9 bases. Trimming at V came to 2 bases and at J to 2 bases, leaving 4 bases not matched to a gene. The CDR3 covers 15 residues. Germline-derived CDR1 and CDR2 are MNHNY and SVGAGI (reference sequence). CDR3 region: CASSYGQGTTYEQYF. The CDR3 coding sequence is TGTGCCAGCAGTTACGGACAGGGGACAACCTACGAGCAGTACTTC.

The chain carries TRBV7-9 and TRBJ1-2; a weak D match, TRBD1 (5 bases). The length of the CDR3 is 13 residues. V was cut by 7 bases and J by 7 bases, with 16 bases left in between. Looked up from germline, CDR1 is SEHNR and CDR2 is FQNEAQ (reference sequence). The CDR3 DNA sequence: TGTGCCAGCAACGCAGACGGGGGGTCTGGCTACACCTTC. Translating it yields CASNADGGSGYTF.

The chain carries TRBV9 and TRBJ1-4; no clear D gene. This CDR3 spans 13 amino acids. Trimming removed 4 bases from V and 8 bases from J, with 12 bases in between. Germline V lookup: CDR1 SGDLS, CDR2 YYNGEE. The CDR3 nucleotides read TGTGCCAGCAGCCCTGGAGCCGTGGAAAAACTGTTTTTT. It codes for CASSPGAVEKLFF.

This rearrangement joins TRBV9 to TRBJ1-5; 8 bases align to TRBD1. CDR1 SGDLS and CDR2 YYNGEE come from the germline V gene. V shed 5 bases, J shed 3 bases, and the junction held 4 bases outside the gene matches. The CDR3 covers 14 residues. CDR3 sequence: CASSQGAPNQPQHF. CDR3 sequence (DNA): TGTGCCAGCAGTCAGGGGGCCCCCAATCAGCCCCAGCATTTT.

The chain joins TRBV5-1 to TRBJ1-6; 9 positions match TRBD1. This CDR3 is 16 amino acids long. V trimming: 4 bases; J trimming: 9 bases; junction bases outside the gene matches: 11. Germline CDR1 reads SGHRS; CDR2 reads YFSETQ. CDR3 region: CASSPTQGQGSSPLHF. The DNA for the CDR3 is TGCGCCAGCAGCCCCACCCAGGGACAGGGATCTTCACCCCTCCACTTT. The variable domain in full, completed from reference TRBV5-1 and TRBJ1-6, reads KAGVTQTPRYLIKTRGQQVTLSCSPISGHRSVSWYQQTPGQGLQFLFEYFSETQRNKGNFPGRFSGRQFSNSRSEMNVSTLELGDSALYLCASSPTQGQGSSPLHFGNGTRLTVT.

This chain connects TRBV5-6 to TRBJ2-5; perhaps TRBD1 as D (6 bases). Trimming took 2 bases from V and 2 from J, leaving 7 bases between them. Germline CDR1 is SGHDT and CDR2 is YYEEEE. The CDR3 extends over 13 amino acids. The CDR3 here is CASSFGQQETQYF. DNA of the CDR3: TGTGCCAGCAGCTTCGGACAGCAAGAGACCCAGTACTTC.